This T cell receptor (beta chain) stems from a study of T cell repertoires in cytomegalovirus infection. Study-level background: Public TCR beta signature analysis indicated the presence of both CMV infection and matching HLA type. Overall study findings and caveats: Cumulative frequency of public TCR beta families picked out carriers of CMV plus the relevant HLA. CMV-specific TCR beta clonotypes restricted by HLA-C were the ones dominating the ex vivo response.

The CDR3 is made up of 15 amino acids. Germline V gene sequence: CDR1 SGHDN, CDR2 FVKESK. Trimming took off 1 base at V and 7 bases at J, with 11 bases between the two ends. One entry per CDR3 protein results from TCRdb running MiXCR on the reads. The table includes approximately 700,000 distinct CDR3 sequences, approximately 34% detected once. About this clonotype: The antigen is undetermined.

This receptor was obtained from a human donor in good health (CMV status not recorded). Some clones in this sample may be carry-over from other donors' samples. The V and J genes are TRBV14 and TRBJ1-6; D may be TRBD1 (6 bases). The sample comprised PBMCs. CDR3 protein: CASSQGGGANSPLHF. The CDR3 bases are TGTGCCAGCAGCCAAGGAGGGGGAGCAAATTCACCCCTCCACTTT. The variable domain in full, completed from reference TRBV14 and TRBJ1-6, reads EAGVTQFPSHSVIEKGQTVTLRCDPISGHDNLYWYRRVMGKEIKFLLHFVKESKQDESGMPNNRFLAERTGGTYSTLKVQPAELEDSGVYFCASSQGGGANSPLHFGNGTRLTVT.